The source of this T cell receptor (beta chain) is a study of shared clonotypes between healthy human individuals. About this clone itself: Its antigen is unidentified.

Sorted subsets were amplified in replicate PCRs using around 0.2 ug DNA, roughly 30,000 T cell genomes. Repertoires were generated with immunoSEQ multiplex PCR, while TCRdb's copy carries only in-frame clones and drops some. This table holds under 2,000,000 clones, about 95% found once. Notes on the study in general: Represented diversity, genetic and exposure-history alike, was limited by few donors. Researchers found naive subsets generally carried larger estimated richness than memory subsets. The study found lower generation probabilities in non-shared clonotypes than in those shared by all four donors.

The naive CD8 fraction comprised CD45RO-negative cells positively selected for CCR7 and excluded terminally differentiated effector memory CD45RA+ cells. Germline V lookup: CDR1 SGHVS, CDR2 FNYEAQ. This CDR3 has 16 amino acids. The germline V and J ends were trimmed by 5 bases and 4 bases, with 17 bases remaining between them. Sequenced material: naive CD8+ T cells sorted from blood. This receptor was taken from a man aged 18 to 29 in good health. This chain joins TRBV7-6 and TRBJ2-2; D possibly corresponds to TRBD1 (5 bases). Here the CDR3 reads CASSLEVDSFTGELFF. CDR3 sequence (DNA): TGTGCCAGCAGCCTAGAGGTCGACAGCTTCACCGGGGAGCTGTTTTTT.